Shown below are 7 T cell receptor beta chains from a single sample sequenced in a study of T cell responses to AZD1222 COVID-19 vaccine. Produced via immunoSEQ multiplex PCR; TCRdb's table is partial and in-frame only. The top ten hold around a fifth of the sample, which has around 87,000 clones, roughly 88% seen once. Sequenced here: peripheral blood, sampled on day 0 of AZD1222 vaccination. These receptors all come from an adult in good health.

The chain employs TRBV2 and TRBJ1-2; 7 positions match TRBD1. Per the germline V gene, CDR1 is SNHLY and CDR2 is FYNNEI. The CDR3 loop spans 16 amino acids. After removal of 2 bases from V and 2 bases from J, the junction contained 8 bases not matched to a gene. CDR3 residues: CASSELRGRGNYGYTF. The DNA for the CDR3 is TGTGCCAGCAGTGAATTACGGGGCAGGGGGAACTATGGCTACACCTTC.

The chain employs TRBV4-2 and TRBJ1-2; perhaps TRBD1 as D (6 bases). CDR1 LGHNA and CDR2 YNFKEQ come from the germline V gene. CDR3 length equals 15 residues. V was clipped by 4 bases and J by 2 bases, with 14 bases between them. In nucleotides, the CDR3 is TGTGCCAGCAGCCCCCGGGGCAGGGGCAACTATGGCTACACCTTC. Its protein is CASSPRGRGNYGYTF.

The V and J genes are TRBV2 and TRBJ1-1; D is uncertain. This CDR3 is 14 amino acids long. The V gene lost 2 bases and the J gene lost 6 bases, with 13 bases spanning the gap. The germline V gene encodes CDR1 SNHLY and CDR2 FYNNEI. DNA of the CDR3: TGTGCCAGCAGTGAAACGCCATCTACGGCTGAAGCTTTCTTT. Its translation is CASSETPSTAEAFF.

The V and J genes are TRBV7-3 and TRBJ1-2, with D possibly TRBD1 on 5 matching bases. This CDR3 comprises 12 residues. Trimming took 6 bases from V and 7 from J, leaving 12 bases between them. Germline assignment: CDR1 SGHTA and CDR2 FQGTGA. The chain's CDR3 is CASRSPGGGYTF. DNA of the CDR3: TGTGCCAGCAGATCCCCCGGGGGTGGCTACACCTTC.

The J gene is TRBJ2-5, the V gene TRBV7-8; 7 nucleotides match TRBD1. CDR3 length: 18 amino acids. Germline values: CDR1 SGHVS, CDR2 FQNEAQ. Losses at the gene ends were 5 bases for V and 4 bases for J; bases not matched to a gene: 19. DNA for the CDR3: TGTGCCAGCAGCAGTCAGAGCCAACAGGGGTTTTGGGGAGAGACCCAGTACTTC. This gives the protein CASSSQSQQGFWGETQYF. Supplemented by reference TRBV7-8 and TRBJ2-5, the full variable domain reads GAGVSQSPRYKVAKRGQDVALRCDPISGHVSLFWYQQALGQGPEFLTYFQNEAQLDKSGLPSDRFFAERPEGSVSTLKIQRTQQEDSAVYLCASSSQSQQGFWGETQYFGPGTRLLVL.

The V call is TRBV2, the J call TRBJ1-2; TRBD1 matches 9 bases. CDR1 SNHLY and CDR2 FYNNEI come from the germline V gene. This CDR3 comprises 14 residues. V lost 6 bases and J lost 4; bases outside the gene matches: 6. Here the CDR3 DNA reads TGTGCCAGCAGACAGGGGGCGCAGAGCTATGGCTACACCTTC. This gives the protein CASRQGAQSYGYTF. The whole variable domain, filled in from reference TRBV2 and TRBJ1-2, reads EPEVTQTPSHQVTQMGQEVILRCVPISNHLYFYWYRQILGQKVEFLVSFYNNEISEKSEIFDDQFSVERPDGSNFTLKIRSTKLEDSAMYFCASRQGAQSYGYTFGSGTRLTVV.

The chain uses TRBV2 and TRBJ2-3, with a possible D match to TRBD2 (5 bases). Trimming pared 7 bases from V and 8 bases from J, leaving 19 bases between. Germline V gives CDR1 SNHLY, CDR2 FYNNEI. This CDR3 is 14 amino acids long. CDR3 bases: TGTGCCAGCACCGATTACAAAGAGCGGAGTACGCAGTATTTT. Its translation is CASTDYKERSTQYF.